Each of the 30 T cell receptor beta chains below was sequenced from the same sample in a study of radiotherapy plus CTLA-4 blockade in lung cancer. Using immunoSEQ multiplex PCR, the repertoire was profiled, and TCRdb retains in-frame clones only, with some absent. In the table there are 50,000 to 65,000 clones, approximately 80% of which are singletons. Sample: peripheral blood, taken from a patient treated with radiotherapy plus ipilimumab. All receptors derive from a human donor with non-small cell lung cancer who had a complete response to radiotherapy plus ipilimumab.

This clone was detected only once. The V and J genes are TRBV30 and TRBJ1-2; D is perhaps TRBD1 (5 bases). Trimming shortened V by 1 base and J by 2 bases, and 8 bases separated the two germline ends. The length of the CDR3 is 13 residues. In germline, CDR1 is GTSNPN, CDR2 SVGIG (reference sequence). This CDR3 is CAWSAGLNYGYTF. The CDR3 nucleotides are TGTGCCTGGAGTGCAGGGTTGAACTATGGCTACACCTTC.

V usage is TRBV5-1 and J usage is TRBJ1-2, with D possibly being TRBD1 (6 bases). V was trimmed by 6 bases and J by 0 bases, leaving 9 bases between them. The CDR3 runs 13 residues. Germline loops: CDR1 SGHRS, CDR2 YFSETQ. The CDR3 coding sequence is TGCGCCAGCAAGAGGGACACTAACTATGGCTACACCTTC. Protein product: CASKRDTNYGYTF.

This clone was seen a few times. The V gene is TRBV29-1, the J gene TRBJ2-3; possible D gene TRBD1, 6 bases. CDR3 length: 13 amino acids. Per germline, CDR1 SQVTM and CDR2 ANQGSEA. V was clipped by 3 bases and J by 2 bases, with 9 bases between them. The CDR3 DNA reads as TGCAGCGTTGACAGGGGTTACACAGATACGCAGTATTTT. Translation gives CSVDRGYTDTQYF.

This chain joins TRBV19 and TRBJ1-3, with a possible D match to TRBD1 (6 bases). Germline V gives CDR1 LNHDA, CDR2 SQIVND (reference sequence). Trimming took 4 bases from V and 8 from J, leaving 15 bases between them. CDR3 length equals 14 residues. The chain's CDR3 is CASSNRDEGYTIYF. The CDR3 DNA is TGTGCCAGTAGTAACAGGGACGAGGGCTACACCATATATTTT. The whole variable domain, remainder taken from reference TRBV19 and TRBJ1-3, is DGGITQSPKYLFRKEGQNVTLSCEQNLNHDAMYWYRQDPGQGLRLIYYSQIVNDFQKGDIAEGYSVSREKKESFPLTVTSAQKNPTAFYLCASSNRDEGYTIYFGEGSWLTVV.

The chain carries TRBV18 and TRBJ2-3, with TRBD2 identical over 7 bases. The CDR3 extends over 14 amino acids. Germline trimming cut 1 base from V and 5 bases from J; bases unmatched to any gene: 3. CDR1 and CDR2 (germline): KGHSH, LQKENI. The CDR3 here is CASSPQASGDTQYF. Here the CDR3 DNA reads TGTGCCAGCTCACCACAGGCTAGCGGAGATACGCAGTATTTT. Variable domain in full (rest from reference TRBV18 and TRBJ2-3): NAGVMQNPRHLVRRRGQEARLRCSPMKGHSHVYWYRQLPEEGLKFMVYLQKENIIDESGMPKERFSAEFPKEGPSILRIQQVVRGDSAAYFCASSPQASGDTQYFGPGTRLTVL.

The CDR3 DNA sequence: TGTGCCAGCAGTCCCGGACAGGGAGGCCCCTCTGGGGCCAACGTCCTGACTTTC. Translation gives CASSPGQGGPSGANVLTF. This sequence joins TRBV7-2 and TRBJ2-6; TRBD1 matches at 8 bases. The CDR3 has 18 residues. Germline values: CDR1 SGHTA, CDR2 FQGNSA. Trimming took 6 bases from V and 0 from J; bases not matched to a gene: 10.

The V gene is TRBV7-2, the J gene TRBJ2-3; D possibly corresponds to TRBD2 (6 bases). Germline V gene lookup returns CDR1 SGHTA and CDR2 FQGNSA. V was pared by 4 bases and J by 7 bases, with 12 bases between. This CDR3 has 13 amino acids. The CDR3 is CASSSGLFYTQYF. Here the CDR3 DNA reads TGTGCCAGCAGCTCCGGACTATTTTATACGCAGTATTTT.

This chain uses TRBV30 with TRBJ1-5; D gene unclear. Trimming shortened V by 1 base and J by 4 bases, and 14 bases separated the two germline ends. The CDR3 totals 15 residues. From germline, CDR1 is GTSNPN and CDR2 SVGIG (reference sequence). This chain's CDR3 is CAWSAAGIGNQPQHF. CDR3 sequence (DNA): TGTGCCTGGAGTGCAGCGGGAATTGGGAATCAGCCCCAGCATTTT.

This clone has just a few counts. In DNA form, the CDR3 reads TGTGCCAGCAGCTTCAGGCAGGCAGGAAACACCATATATTTT. Its protein product is CASSFRQAGNTIYF. J is TRBJ1-3 and V is TRBV7-2; D is ambiguous. Deletions cut 3 bases from V and 4 bases from J, with 10 bases between. Germline V gene data show CDR1 as SGHTA and CDR2 as FQGNSA. This CDR3 has 14 amino acids.

The gene calls are TRBV11-2 and TRBJ1-2; 9 bases match TRBD1. This CDR3 contains 12 residues. V lost 5 bases and J lost 8; bases outside the gene matches: 3. Per germline, CDR1 SGHAT and CDR2 FQNNGV. In DNA, the CDR3 is TGTGCCAGCAGCCCGGGACAGGGAGGCTACACCTTC. Translated: CASSPGQGGYTF.

The V and J genes are TRBV30 and TRBJ2-7, with 10 nucleotides matching TRBD1. Germline values: CDR1 GTSNPN, CDR2 SVGIG (reference sequence). The CDR3 contains 14 residues. V gave up 2 bases and J gave up 4 bases; unmatched junction bases: 5. The CDR3 DNA is TGTGCCTGGAGTAGGGACAGGGGAATATACGAGCAGTACTTC. Amino acid sequence: CAWSRDRGIYEQYF.

The CDR3 protein is CASSQSTGADTQYF. Written as DNA, the CDR3 is TGCGCCAGCAGCCAAAGTACAGGGGCAGATACGCAGTATTTT. This rearrangement joins TRBV5-1 to TRBJ2-3; 7 bases agree with TRBD1. Unmatched junction bases numbered 6, after V lost 4 bases and J lost 4 bases. Germline V gene lookup returns CDR1 SGHRS and CDR2 YFSETQ. The CDR3 is made up of 14 amino acids.

This clone occurred once. The V call is TRBV6-5, the J call TRBJ1-5, with D tentatively TRBD1 (5 bases). Germline lookup yields CDR1 MNHEY and CDR2 SVGAGI. Trimming took off 7 bases at V and 0 bases at J, with 10 bases between the two ends. The CDR3 contains 14 residues. CDR3 bases: TGTGCCAGCAAGAGACAGCTTAGCAATCAGCCCCAGCATTTT. Its translation is CASKRQLSNQPQHF.

V usage is TRBV4-1 and J usage is TRBJ1-5; 10 nucleotides agree with TRBD1. Per germline, CDR1 MGHRA and CDR2 YSYEKL. V trimming: 2 bases; J trimming: 6 bases; junction bases outside the gene matches: 1. The CDR3 spans 14 residues. CDR3 residues: CASSQRQGAQPQHF. The CDR3 DNA follows: TGCGCCAGCAGCCAAAGACAGGGGGCTCAGCCCCAGCATTTT.

This clone is termed medium-sized (0.01 to 0.1%). V and J are TRBV2 and TRBJ1-2; D ambiguous. The CDR3 totals 11 residues. Between the trimmed V and J ends, which lost 8 bases and 5 bases, there was a span of 9 bases. Germline CDR1 SNHLY, CDR2 FYNNEI. In DNA, the CDR3 is TGTGCCAGCGGGTCAGGTTATGGCTACACCTTC. This sequence encodes CASGSGYGYTF. The whole variable domain, filled in from reference TRBV2 and TRBJ1-2, reads EPEVTQTPSHQVTQMGQEVILRCVPISNHLYFYWYRQILGQKVEFLVSFYNNEISEKSEIFDDQFSVERPDGSNFTLKIRSTKLEDSAMYFCASGSGYGYTFGSGTRLTVV.

The rearrangement joins TRBV9 to TRBJ1-2; maybe TRBD1 (5 bases). The CDR3 runs to 13 residues. Trimming pared 3 bases from V and 6 bases from J, leaving 12 bases between. Germline CDR1 reads SGDLS; CDR2 reads YYNGEE. The CDR3 reads CASSAGGGDGYTF. The CDR3 DNA reads as TGTGCCAGCAGCGCGGGGGGTGGGGATGGCTACACCTTC.

V and J are TRBV6-4 and TRBJ2-3; D might be TRBD2 (7 bases). V was cut by 0 bases and J by 5 bases, with 12 bases left in between. Germline assignment: CDR1 MRHNA and CDR2 SNTAGT. The CDR3 loop spans 15 amino acids. CDR3 region: CASSDSRGGGDTQYF. The CDR3 region has the DNA TGTGCCAGCAGTGACTCTAGGGGGGGAGGAGATACGCAGTATTTT.

The chain links TRBV6-1 to TRBJ2-3; 13 nucleotides match TRBD2. The CDR3 is made up of 15 amino acids. Germline V lookup: CDR1 MNHNS, CDR2 SASEGT. With V trimmed by 6 bases and J by 9 bases, 9 bases remained unmatched. The CDR3: CASRTGLAGLGTQYF. The DNA for the CDR3 is TGTGCCAGCAGGACGGGACTAGCGGGGTTGGGCACGCAGTATTTT.

The V call is TRBV30, the J call TRBJ2-3; D gene unclear. Per the germline V gene, CDR1 is GTSNPN and CDR2 is SVGIG (reference sequence). Deletions cut 0 bases from V and 1 base from J, with 11 bases between. The CDR3 spans 15 residues. The CDR3 reads CAWSVSEVRTDTQYF. CDR3 DNA: TGTGCCTGGAGTGTTAGTGAGGTGCGCACAGATACGCAGTATTTT.

This clone was found once. The chain recombines TRBV5-6 with TRBJ2-7; 8 positions agree with TRBD2. J lost 2 bases, V lost 0 bases, and 4 bases had no gene match. The CDR3 consists of 15 residues. Germline V gene sequence: CDR1 SGHDT, CDR2 YYEEEE. The CDR3 sequence is CASSLDRGGAYEQYF. CDR3 in DNA: TGTGCCAGCAGCTTGGATCGGGGGGGGGCCTACGAGCAGTACTTC.

This sequence joins TRBV4-1 and TRBJ1-1; no reliable D call. The V gene lost 3 bases and the J gene lost 7 bases, with 15 bases spanning the gap. Germline V lookup: CDR1 MGHRA, CDR2 YSYEKL. This CDR3 is 14 amino acids long. Here the CDR3 DNA reads TGCGCCAGCAGCCACCCTACCTTGCCCGTTGAAGCTTTCTTT. Encoded protein: CASSHPTLPVEAFF.

The rearrangement uses TRBV7-2 and TRBJ2-7, with 10 nucleotides matching TRBD1. The J segment lost 6 bases and the V segment lost 5 bases, leaving 4 bases of the junction unmatched. There are 13 residues in the CDR3. In germline, CDR1 is SGHTA, CDR2 FQGNSA. The CDR3 region is CASSPGQGTEQYF. CDR3 nucleotide sequence: TGTGCCAGCAGCCCGGGACAGGGGACCGAGCAGTACTTC.

This CDR3 reads CASSVQGTGSTGELFF. The CDR3 nucleotides are TGTGCCAGCAGCGTACAGGGAACAGGGAGCACCGGGGAGCTGTTTTTT. The chain couples TRBV9 to TRBJ2-2, with D possibly TRBD1 on 6 matching bases. The CDR3 has 16 amino acids. V was trimmed by 1 base and J by 4 bases, leaving 14 bases between them. Germline V CDR1 and CDR2: SGDLS, YYNGEE.

A few counts support this clone. The gene calls are TRBV4-1 and TRBJ2-3; D call uncertain. The CDR3 runs to 15 residues. Germline V lookup: CDR1 MGHRA, CDR2 YSYEKL. Trimming took off 1 base at V and 4 bases at J, with 12 bases between the two ends. CDR3 DNA: TGCGCCAGCAGCCAAGTTTTCGGGTTGGCAGATACGCAGTATTTT. Residues: CASSQVFGLADTQYF.

This chain joins TRBV11-2 and TRBJ1-2, with D possibly being TRBD1 (5 bases). V was cut by 3 bases and J by 7 bases, with 9 bases left in between. Germline V gene sequence: CDR1 SGHAT, CDR2 FQNNGV. The length of the CDR3 is 12 residues. The CDR3 nucleotides are TGTGCCAGCAGCTTGGGGGGGGTTGGCTACACCTTC. Translation: CASSLGGVGYTF.

The chain is built from TRBV10-1 and TRBJ2-5; a weak D match, TRBD1 (5 bases). The V gene lost 5 bases and the J gene lost 2 bases, with 9 bases spanning the gap. The CDR3 spans 13 residues. In germline, CDR1 is WNHNN, CDR2 SYGVQD (reference sequence). CDR3: CASSRQWQETQYF. CDR3 bases: TGCGCCAGCAGTCGACAGTGGCAAGAGACCCAGTACTTC.

This chain links TRBV7-2 with TRBJ2-5, with 7 bases identical to TRBD1. V dropped 3 bases and J dropped 2; count of bases not matched to a gene: 3. The CDR3 has 14 amino acids. The germline gives CDR1 SGHTA, CDR2 FQGNSA. The CDR3 reads CASSLLTGQETQYF. Written as DNA, the CDR3 is TGTGCCAGCAGCTTGCTGACAGGGCAAGAGACCCAGTACTTC.

The rearrangement joins TRBV10-3 to TRBJ2-3, with 13 bases lining up with TRBD2. With V trimmed by 6 bases and J by 2 bases, 5 bases remained unmatched. The CDR3 covers 16 residues. Germline CDR1 reads ENHRY; CDR2 reads SYGVKD. The chain's CDR3 is CAIRPGLAGFTDTQYF. CDR3 nucleotide sequence: TGTGCCATCAGGCCGGGACTAGCGGGGTTCACAGATACGCAGTATTTT.

This rearrangement joins TRBV27 to TRBJ2-7; 7 bases are a match to TRBD1. Germline values: CDR1 MNHEY, CDR2 SMNVEV (reference sequence). This CDR3 is built from 15 residues. Germline trimming cut 6 bases from V and 5 bases from J; bases unmatched to any gene: 13. The CDR3 reads CASRYLGQTFDEQYF. CDR3 nucleotides: TGTGCCAGCAGGTATTTGGGACAGACCTTTGACGAGCAGTACTTC.

The V call is TRBV18, the J call TRBJ1-3, with 8 bases identical to TRBD1. The CDR3 has 17 residues. Germline values: CDR1 KGHSH, CDR2 LQKENI. V shed 1 base, J shed 2 bases, and the junction held 7 bases outside the gene matches. The CDR3 loop is CASSPRDRSQPGNTIYF. The CDR3 bases are TGTGCCAGCTCACCACGGGACAGGAGTCAACCTGGAAACACCATATATTTT.